This T cell receptor beta chain was identified during a study of shared clonotypes between healthy human individuals (dated by TCRdb to the early 2020s). Study-level background: The cohort included a few men and a couple of women between 18 and 49 years of age. Per donor, leukapheresis produced somewhere between about 0.8 and 9.5 billion PBMCs. Libraries were prepared and TCR repertoires were sequenced by different laboratories using diverse techniques, in order to increase sequencing depth and limit assay-specific biases. The study deeply sequenced blood TCR repertoires of five healthy adults to estimate repertoire size and the extent of clonotype sharing between individuals. Beyond this particular receptor, the publication reports: Sampling was restricted to blood, and TCR repertoires in tissues likely differ from the TCR repertoires found in blood. The genetic and exposure-history diversity represented was limited by the small number of donors. Pairwise subsampling led to the expectation that sequencing depth would affect the degree of clonotype sharing among donors.

Ends trimmed: V by 9 bases, J by 1 base; bases unmatched to a gene: 3. Including cysteine and phenylalanine, the CDR3 has 15 amino acids. Of all the DNA, just the CDR3 is kept, 45 bases in frame from base 1. From a lookup of the germline V gene, CDR1 and CDR2 are MNHNS and SASEGT. Using the deep immunoSEQ assay, multiplex PCR amplified TCR CDR3 regions from genomic DNA. Extracted genomic DNA from each cell subset was spread evenly across all wells of several immunoSEQ 96-well plates, with each plate serving as a replicate. For unsorted PBMC, 250 to 300 ng genomic DNA, equal to 25,000 to 35,000 T cell genomes, was loaded into each replicate PCR. Ten immunoSEQ deep assay plates were used to sequence unsorted PBMC genomic DNA. The purified libraries were quantified using a Qubit 3.0 fluorometer, sized with a Bioanalyzer 2100, and then quantified again using the KAPA Library Quantification kit. Every immunoSEQ 96-well plate was sequenced on a dedicated single-read 150-cycle Illumina NextSeq 550 flow cell. Per the source publication's procedure: The immunoSEQ output contained only junctional sequences without quality scores, so filtering could not match that applied to full-length reads. To assign V/J genes and CDR3, sequences were annotated against IMGT germline references using PyIR, a Python wrapper for IgBLAST v1.9. Reads were filtered out if the reads had weak V/J assignments (E-value above 1e-6), no CDR3, stop codons, out-of-frame junctions, or ambiguous translated residues. V3J clonotypes were defined as sequences sharing the same inferred V gene, J gene, and CDR3 amino acid sequence. Percentage overlap between repertoires was computed as shared unique clonotypes divided by the size of the smaller repertoire. Repertoire richness was assessed with RTK rarefaction, the Chao1 estimator, and Recon v2.1 estimates of unobserved clonotypes. TCRdb carries this immuneACCESS record with in-frame sequences only. Its versions omit some clonotypes, under half of them owing to an unresolved V gene in the studies checked, with the rest unexplained. V and J calls plus clone size are reproduced from that table; the DNA served to infer D and trimming. A total of about 490,000 clones appear in this sample, 70% to 80% of them only once. The ten biggest clones cover approximately 12% of the sample.

Donors were healthy HIV-negative adults with no recently reported acute infections or vaccinations. Only Caucasian adults living in Nashville, Tennessee, USA were represented among the donors. For unsorted samples, roughly 86 million PBMCs were counted and genomic DNA was extracted with the QIAamp DNA Blood Mini kit. After blood collection by leukapheresis, PBMCs were isolated using Ficoll-Histopaque density gradient centrifugation and then cryopreserved in the vapor phase of liquid nitrogen. On this clone itself: What this receptor recognizes is not known. No base-level quality is on record; no much larger clone is a single base apart.

The chain links TRBV6-1 with TRBJ2-2; a stretch of 12 junction bases matches TRBD2. Sequencing was carried out using PBMCs. The sequence came from a middle-aged woman in good health. Some clones in this sample may be carry-over from other donors' samples. The CDR3 corresponds to CASASGRGNTGELFF. The DNA reads as follows: TGTGCCAGTGCTAGCGGGAGGGGGAACACCGGGGAGCTGTTTTTT.